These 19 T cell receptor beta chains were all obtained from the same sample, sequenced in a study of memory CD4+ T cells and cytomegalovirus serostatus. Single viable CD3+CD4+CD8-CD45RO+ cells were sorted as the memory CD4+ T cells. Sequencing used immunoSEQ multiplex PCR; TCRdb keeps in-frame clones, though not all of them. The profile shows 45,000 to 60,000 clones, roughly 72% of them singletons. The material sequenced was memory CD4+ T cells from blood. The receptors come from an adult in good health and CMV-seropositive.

As DNA, the CDR3 is TGTGCCAGCAGTGATGGCGCCGGACGGACCAATGAAAAACTGTTTTTT. The encoded protein is CASSDGAGRTNEKLFF. The chain carries TRBV6-1 and TRBJ1-4; D not resolved. CDR1 is MNHNS, CDR2 SASEGT, per germline. CDR3 length equals 16 residues. V gave up 3 bases and J gave up 5 bases, with 16 bases separating them.

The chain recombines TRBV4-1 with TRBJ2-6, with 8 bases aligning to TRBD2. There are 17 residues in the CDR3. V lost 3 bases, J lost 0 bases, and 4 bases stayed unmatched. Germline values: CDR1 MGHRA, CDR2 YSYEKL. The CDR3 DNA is TGCGCCAGCAGCCATCCTGCGGGGGGCTCTGGGGCCAACGTCCTGACTTTC. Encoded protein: CASSHPAGGSGANVLTF.

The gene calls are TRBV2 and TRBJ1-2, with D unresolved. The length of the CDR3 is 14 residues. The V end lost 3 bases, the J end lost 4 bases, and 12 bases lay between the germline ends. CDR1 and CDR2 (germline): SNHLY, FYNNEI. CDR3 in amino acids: CASSDRQAFYGYTF. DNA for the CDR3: TGTGCCAGCAGTGATCGGCAGGCCTTCTATGGCTACACCTTC. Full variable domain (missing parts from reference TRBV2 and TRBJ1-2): EPEVTQTPSHQVTQMGQEVILRCVPISNHLYFYWYRQILGQKVEFLVSFYNNEISEKSEIFDDQFSVERPDGSNFTLKIRSTKLEDSAMYFCASSDRQAFYGYTFGSGTRLTVV.

CDR3 nucleotide sequence: TGCAGCGTTGAACAGAGGACAGGAGCCTATGGCTACACCTTC. Its protein product is CSVEQRTGAYGYTF. The J gene is TRBJ1-2, the V gene TRBV29-1; 7 bases agree with TRBD1. The CDR3 has 14 amino acids. The V gene end was trimmed by 2 bases and the J gene end by 4 bases; junction bases not matched to a gene: 7. Germline CDR1 reads SQVTM; CDR2 reads ANQGSEA.

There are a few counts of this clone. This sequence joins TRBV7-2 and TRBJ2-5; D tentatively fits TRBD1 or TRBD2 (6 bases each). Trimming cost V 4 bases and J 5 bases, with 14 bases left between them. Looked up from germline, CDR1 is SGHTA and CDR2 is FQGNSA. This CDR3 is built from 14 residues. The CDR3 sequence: CASSSGGGDETQYF. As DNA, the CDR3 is TGTGCCAGCAGCTCCGGAGGGGGTGACGAGACCCAGTACTTC.

The CDR3 loop reads CASSYSGSNQPQHF. CDR3 coding DNA: TGTGCCAGCAGTTACTCCGGCAGCAATCAGCCCCAGCATTTT. This chain uses TRBV6-6 with TRBJ1-5; the D is unclear. Per the germline V gene, CDR1 is MNHNY and CDR2 is SVGAGI (reference sequence). The V gene lost 0 bases and the J gene lost 1 base, with 4 bases spanning the gap. The CDR3 covers 14 residues.

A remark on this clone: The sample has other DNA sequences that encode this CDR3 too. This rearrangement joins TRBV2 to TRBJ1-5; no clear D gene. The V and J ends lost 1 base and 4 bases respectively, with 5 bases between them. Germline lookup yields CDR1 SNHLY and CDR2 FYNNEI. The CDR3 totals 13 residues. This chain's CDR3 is CASSEEGNQPQHF. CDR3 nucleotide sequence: TGTGCCAGCAGTGAAGAGGGAAATCAGCCCCAGCATTTT.

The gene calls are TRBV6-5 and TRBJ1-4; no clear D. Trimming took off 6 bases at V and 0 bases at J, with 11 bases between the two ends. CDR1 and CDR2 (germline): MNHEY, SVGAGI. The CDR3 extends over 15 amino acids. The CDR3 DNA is TGTGCCAGCAGACCCCTCGATGCAACTAATGAAAAACTGTTTTTT. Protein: CASRPLDATNEKLFF.

The CDR3 is CASSLGGGTDTQYF. Here the CDR3 DNA reads TGCGCCAGCAGCTTGGGCGGAGGTACAGATACGCAGTATTTT. The genes are TRBV5-1 and TRBJ2-3; D may be TRBD2 (5 bases). This CDR3 is built from 14 residues. V was clipped by 0 bases and J by 3 bases, with 8 bases between them. CDR1 SGHRS and CDR2 YFSETQ come from the germline V gene.

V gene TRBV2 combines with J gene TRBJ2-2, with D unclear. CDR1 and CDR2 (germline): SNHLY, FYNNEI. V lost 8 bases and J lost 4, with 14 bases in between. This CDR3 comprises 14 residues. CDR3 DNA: TGTGCCAGCGGCAAGGAGACCGCCACCGGGGAGCTGTTTTTT. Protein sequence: CASGKETATGELFF.

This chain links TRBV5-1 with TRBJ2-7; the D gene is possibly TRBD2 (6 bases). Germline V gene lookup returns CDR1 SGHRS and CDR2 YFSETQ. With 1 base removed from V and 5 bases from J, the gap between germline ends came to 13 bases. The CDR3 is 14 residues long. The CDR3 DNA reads TGCGCCAGCAGCTTGCAGGAGGGAGCGGACGAGCAGTACTTC. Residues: CASSLQEGADEQYF. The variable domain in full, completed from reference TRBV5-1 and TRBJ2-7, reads KAGVTQTPRYLIKTRGQQVTLSCSPISGHRSVSWYQQTPGQGLQFLFEYFSETQRNKGNFPGRFSGRQFSNSRSEMNVSTLELGDSALYLCASSLQEGADEQYFGPGTRLTVT.

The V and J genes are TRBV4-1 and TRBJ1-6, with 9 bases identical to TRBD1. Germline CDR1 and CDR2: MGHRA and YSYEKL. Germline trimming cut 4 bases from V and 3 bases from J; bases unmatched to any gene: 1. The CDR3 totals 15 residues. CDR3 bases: TGCGCCAGCAGCCGGGGACAGGGCTATAATTCACCCCTCCACTTT. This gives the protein CASSRGQGYNSPLHF.

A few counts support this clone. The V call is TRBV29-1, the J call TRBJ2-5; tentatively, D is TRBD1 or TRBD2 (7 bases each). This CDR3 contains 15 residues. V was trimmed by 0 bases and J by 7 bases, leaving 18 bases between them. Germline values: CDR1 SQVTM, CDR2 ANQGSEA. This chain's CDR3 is CSVEEQGRVLGTQYF. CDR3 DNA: TGCAGCGTTGAAGAACAGGGGAGGGTTTTAGGGACCCAGTACTTC. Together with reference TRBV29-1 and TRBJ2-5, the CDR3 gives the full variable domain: SAVISQKPSRDICQRGTSLTIQCQVDSQVTMMFWYRQQPGQSLTLIATANQGSEATYESGFVIDKFPISRPNLTFSTLTVSNMSPEDSSIYLCSVEEQGRVLGTQYFGPGTRLLVL.

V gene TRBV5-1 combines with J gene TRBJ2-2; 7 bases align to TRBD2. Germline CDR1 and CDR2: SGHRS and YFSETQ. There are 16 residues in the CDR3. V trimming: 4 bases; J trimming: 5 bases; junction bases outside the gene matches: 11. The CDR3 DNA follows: TGCGCCAGCAGCCTAATTGGGGCTAGCGGAACCGGGGAGCTGTTTTTT. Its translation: CASSLIGASGTGELFF.

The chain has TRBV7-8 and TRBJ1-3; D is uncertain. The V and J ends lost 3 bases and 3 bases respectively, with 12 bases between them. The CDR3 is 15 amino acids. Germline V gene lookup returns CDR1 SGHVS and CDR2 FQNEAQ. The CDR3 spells CASSFGFIFGNTIYF. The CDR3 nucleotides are TGTGCCAGCAGCTTCGGTTTTATTTTTGGAAACACCATATATTTT.

CDR3 residues: CASSQDGNAANEKLFF. CDR3 in DNA: TGTGCCAGCAGCCAAGATGGGAATGCGGCTAATGAAAAACTGTTTTTT. The V call is TRBV4-2, the J call TRBJ1-4; D gene unclear. The length of the CDR3 is 16 residues. Germline V gene lookup returns CDR1 LGHNA and CDR2 YNFKEQ. V was shortened by 0 bases and J by 3 bases, with 11 bases between the two germline ends.

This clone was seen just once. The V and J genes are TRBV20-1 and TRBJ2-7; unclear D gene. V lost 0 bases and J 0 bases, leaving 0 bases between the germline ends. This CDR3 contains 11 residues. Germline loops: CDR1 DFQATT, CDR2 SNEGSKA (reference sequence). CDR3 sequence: CSARDSYEQYF. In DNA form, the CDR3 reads TGCAGTGCTAGAGACTCCTACGAGCAGTACTTC.

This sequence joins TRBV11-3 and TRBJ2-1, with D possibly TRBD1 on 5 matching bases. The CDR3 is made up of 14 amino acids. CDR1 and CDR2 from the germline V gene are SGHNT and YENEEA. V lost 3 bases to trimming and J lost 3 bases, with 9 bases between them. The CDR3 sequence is CASSLGRDYNEQFF. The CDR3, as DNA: TGTGCCAGCAGCTTGGGCAGGGACTACAATGAGCAGTTCTTC. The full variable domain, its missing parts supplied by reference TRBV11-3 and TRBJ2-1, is EAGVVQSPRYKIIEKKQPVAFWCNPISGHNTLYWYLQNLGQGPELLIRYENEEAVDDSQLPKDRFSAERLKGVDSTLKIQPAELGDSAVYLCASSLGRDYNEQFFGPGTRLTVL.

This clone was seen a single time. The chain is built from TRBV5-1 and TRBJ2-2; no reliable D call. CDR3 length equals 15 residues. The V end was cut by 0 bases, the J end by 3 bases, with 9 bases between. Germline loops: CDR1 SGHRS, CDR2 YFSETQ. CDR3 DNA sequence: TGCGCCAGCAGCTTGGCAGCAGGAGACACCGGGGAGCTGTTTTTT. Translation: CASSLAAGDTGELFF.